The sequence of this TCR beta chain was determined in a study of blood T cell repertoires in COVID-19. V lost 7 bases and J lost 0, with 14 bases in between. The V gene's germline CDR1 is SQVTM and CDR2 ANQGSEA. CDR3 length: 14 residues. Original handling: Amplification of reference gene primers was used by the study to estimate nucleated cell counts. Assay used: immunoSEQ multiplex PCR; TCRdb lists only in-frame clones, some missing. The V and J calls and clone size are taken from that table; D and trimming were inferred from the DNA. The table records more than 200,000 clones, over 70% of them present only once.

The source of this sequence is a woman aged 80 or over with acute or convalescent COVID-19. This chain connects TRBV29-1 to TRBJ2-3; TRBD2 might be the D (6 bases). The specimen sequenced was peripheral blood. The CDR3 is CSASEGGSTDTQYF. In DNA form, the CDR3 reads TGCAGCGCGTCGGAGGGCGGGAGCACAGATACGCAGTATTTT.